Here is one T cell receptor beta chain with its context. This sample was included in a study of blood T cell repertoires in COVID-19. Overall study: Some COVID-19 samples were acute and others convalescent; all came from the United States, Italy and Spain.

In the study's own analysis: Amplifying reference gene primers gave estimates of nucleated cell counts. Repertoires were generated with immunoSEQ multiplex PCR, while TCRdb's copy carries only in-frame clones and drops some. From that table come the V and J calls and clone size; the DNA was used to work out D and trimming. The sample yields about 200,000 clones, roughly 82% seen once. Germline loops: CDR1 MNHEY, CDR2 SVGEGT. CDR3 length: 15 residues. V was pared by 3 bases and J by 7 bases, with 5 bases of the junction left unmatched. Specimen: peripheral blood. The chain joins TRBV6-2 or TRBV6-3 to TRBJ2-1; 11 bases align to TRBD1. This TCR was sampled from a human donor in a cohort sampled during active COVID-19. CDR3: CASSYTGTGGNEQFF. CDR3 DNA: TGTGCCAGCAGTTATACCGGGACAGGGGGTAATGAGCAGTTCTTC.